Listed here is a single TCR beta chain. In the original processing: Estimation of nucleated cell counts relied on the amplification of reference gene primers. Assay: immunoSEQ multiplex PCR; the TCRdb copy retains only in-frame clones and omits some. The V and J calls and clone size were taken over from that table, and D and trimming were inferred from the DNA. Of about 410,000 clones in the sample, about 88% were seen once. V dropped 0 bases and J dropped 0 bases, with 13 bases sitting between them. This CDR3 is built from 17 residues. CDR1 SGDLS and CDR2 YYNGEE come from the germline V gene. The record originates from a study of blood T cell repertoires in COVID-19. Study summary: Samples of COVID-19 (acute and convalescent) were obtained from the United States, Italy and Spain. T cells, B-cell-depleted T cells, or PBMCs supplied cDNA or gDNA.

Followed over time, Seattle patients had been enrolled while infection was active. The sequencing input was peripheral blood. The chain combines TRBV9 with TRBJ2-1; perhaps TRBD2 as D (5 bases). This TCR was recovered from a woman in her thirties or forties with COVID-19, enrolled during active disease. The CDR3 protein is CASSVDRRVSSYNEQFF. In DNA, the CDR3 is TGTGCCAGCAGCGTAGATCGGCGGGTGAGCTCCTACAATGAGCAGTTCTTC.